The T cell receptor beta chain described here comes from a study of PD-1 blockade in classical Hodgkin lymphoma. Findings and caveats of the study: Newly diagnosed and completely responding patients shared comparable baseline diversity. Significant TCR diversity gains by C4D1 occurred in CD4+ but not CD8+ cells. Patients were excluded if nivolumab began under 1 year after ASCT (the autologous transplant). Healthy donors were reported to have higher baseline TCR diversity than newly diagnosed patients.

Indicated time point: cycle 4 day 1 (C4D1), after five to seven weeks of nivolumab. Following autologous stem cell transplantation, relapse occurred in every patient, and exposure to brentuximab vedotin varied. Here immunoSEQ multiplex PCR was the method, and the copy in TCRdb shows in-frame clones only, minus some. The sample has about 52,000 clones, 86% seen once. The CDR3 covers 14 residues. Germline CDR1 reads SQVTM; CDR2 reads ANQGSEA. Trimming removed 0 bases at V and 5 bases at J, with 13 bases between. Points on this clone: The target antigen is unknown.

Sequences were derived from peripheral blood mononuclear cells (PBMCs), sampled before the fourth cycle of nivolumab. This TCR was recovered from a human donor with classical Hodgkin lymphoma. The chain uses TRBV29-1 and TRBJ2-5, with D perhaps TRBD1 (5 bases). The CDR3 reads CSVEDRTLGETQYF. The CDR3 DNA follows: TGCAGCGTTGAAGATCGGACACTTGGGGAGACCCAGTACTTC.